Each of the 14 T cell receptor beta chains below was sequenced from the same sample in a study of neurological immune-mediated disorders. Each CDR3 protein gets one entry after TCRdb re-called the 5' RACE reads with MiXCR. The profile shows 66,000 or so distinct CDR3 sequences, 3.4% of them singletons. The source material was PBMCs. The receptors shown here come from a middle-aged man with multiple sclerosis.

The table lists this clonotype with many counts. The chain recombines TRBV11-2 with TRBJ1-4; no reliable D call. CDR3 length equals 14 residues. Germline V gives CDR1 SGHAT, CDR2 FQNNGV. Trimming left V 4 bases short and J 8 bases short, with 14 bases between. CDR3: CASSSPRGREKLFF. Written as DNA, the CDR3 is TGTGCCAGCAGCTCCCCCCGAGGGCGCGAAAAACTGTTTTTT.

This clonotype was observed many times. The rearrangement joins TRBV5-1 to TRBJ2-5; TRBD2 matches at 7 bases. The ends lost 7 bases at V and 2 bases at J; junction bases unmatched: 11. This CDR3 spans 15 amino acids. Germline V lookup: CDR1 SGHRS, CDR2 YFSETQ. CDR3 sequence (DNA): TGCGCCAGCTTCGAGGGAGGAGCGGGGCAAGAGACCCAGTACTTC. It specifies CASFEGGAGQETQYF.

Many counts were recorded for this clonotype. This chain links TRBV29-1 with TRBJ1-1; a weak D match, TRBD1 (6 bases). The germline CDR1 and CDR2 sequences are SQVTM and ANQGSEA. CDR3 length: 11 amino acids. V lost 6 bases, J lost 6 bases, and 11 bases lay in between. DNA of the CDR3: TGCAGCGTGGCCAGGGGATCTGAAGCTTTCTTT. Residues: CSVARGSEAFF.

This clonotype was counted many times. This chain connects TRBV3-1 to TRBJ2-5; a possible D gene is TRBD2 (5 bases). The CDR3 runs 13 residues. Germline V gives CDR1 LGHDT, CDR2 YNNKEL (reference sequence). V lost 4 bases and J lost 5, with 11 bases in between. CDR3 loop: CASSLSGLETQYF. CDR3 coding DNA: TGTGCCAGCAGCCTTTCGGGATTGGAGACCCAGTACTTC.

This clonotype was seen many times. V and J are TRBV6-5 and TRBJ2-7, with 8 bases that match TRBD1. The CDR3 has 14 amino acids. Per germline, CDR1 MNHEY and CDR2 SVGAGI. The V segment lost 3 bases and the J segment 4 bases; nucleotides outside the gene matches: 5. The CDR3, as DNA: TGTGCCAGCAGTTATGGACAGGGAACGTACGAGCAGTACTTC. It yields the protein CASSYGQGTYEQYF.

This clonotype was seen many times. The V and J genes are TRBV6-2 or TRBV6-3 and TRBJ2-3; D perhaps matches TRBD1 (6 bases). The CDR3 consists of 14 residues. Germline CDR1 MNHEY, CDR2 SVGEGT. V was cut by 7 bases and J by 2 bases, with 13 bases left in between. Written as DNA, the CDR3 is TGTGCCAGCATTCGAACAGGGATCACAGATACGCAGTATTTT. It encodes CASIRTGITDTQYF.

This clonotype was seen repeatedly, ten times or more. DNA for the CDR3: TGTGCCAGCAGCTTAGCGGCGCTGAGGGGGGCGTGGAGCACAGATACGCAGTATTTT. Encoded protein: CASSLAALRGAWSTDTQYF. The chain carries TRBV7-9 and TRBJ2-3; perhaps D is TRBD1 or TRBD2 (6 bases each). This CDR3 contains 19 residues. Germline loops: CDR1 SEHNR, CDR2 FQNEAQ (reference sequence). V gave up 0 bases and J gave up 0 bases, with 19 bases separating them.

This clonotype was detected many times. The chain employs TRBV6-5 and TRBJ2-5, with 14 bases matching TRBD2. The CDR3 length is 16 residues. Germline lookup yields CDR1 MNHEY and CDR2 SVGAGI. J lost 6 bases, V lost 6 bases, and 9 bases had no gene match. CDR3: CASSKATSGGAKTQYF. The CDR3 DNA reads as TGTGCCAGCAGCAAAGCGACTAGCGGGGGGGCTAAGACCCAGTACTTC.

This clonotype occurred many times. V gene TRBV3-1 combines with J gene TRBJ2-3; D is ambiguous. The V and J ends lost 5 bases and 7 bases respectively, with 16 bases between them. This CDR3 is 14 amino acids long. In germline, CDR1 is LGHDT, CDR2 YNNKEL (reference sequence). The DNA for the CDR3 is TGTGCCAGCAGCTTTAGTTCTAATACGAATACGCAGTATTTT. Translated, it gives CASSFSSNTNTQYF.

Of note for this clonotype: A much more abundant neighbour one base away suggests this may be a read error. This chain uses TRBV20-1 with TRBJ1-1; 7 bases line up with TRBD1. The V and J ends lost 7 bases and 10 bases, in that order; junction bases with no gene match: 12. The CDR3 has 12 residues. The germline V gene encodes CDR1 DFQATT and CDR2 SNEGSKA (reference sequence). The CDR3 loop reads CSDADRVVGAFF. CDR3 sequence (DNA): TGCAGTGACGCCGACAGGGTTGTCGGAGCTTTCTTT.

This chain connects TRBV7-2 to TRBJ2-5; perhaps TRBD2 as D (6 bases). The V gene's germline CDR1 is SGHTA and CDR2 FQGNSA. Trimming shortened V by 5 bases and J by 5 bases, and 18 bases separated the two germline ends. The CDR3 contains 15 residues. This CDR3 is CASSPEGLFGETQYF. In nucleotides, the CDR3 is TGTGCCAGCAGCCCCGAGGGACTTTTCGGGGAGACCCAGTACTTC.

This clonotype was counted at least ten times. The genes are TRBV7-9 and TRBJ2-7; TRBD2 agrees at 8 bases. Germline V gene sequence: CDR1 SEHNR, CDR2 FQNEAQ (reference sequence). The V gene end was trimmed by 7 bases and the J gene end by 4 bases; junction bases not matched to a gene: 9. The CDR3 has 14 amino acids. CDR3: CASNLGGGWYEQYF. CDR3 coding DNA: TGTGCCAGCAACCTCGGGGGGGGGTGGTACGAGCAGTACTTC. Variable domain in full (rest from reference TRBV7-9 and TRBJ2-7): DTGVSQNPRHKITKRGQNVTFRCDPISEHNRLYWYRQTLGQGPEFLTYFQNEAQLEKSRLLSDRFSAERPKGSFSTLEIQRTEQGDSAMYLCASNLGGGWYEQYFGPGTRLTVT.

The sample holds many counts of this clonotype. CDR3 loop: CASTYREDYGYTF. For the CDR3, the DNA is TGTGCCAGCACATACAGGGAAGACTATGGCTACACCTTC. The chain uses TRBV7-8 and TRBJ1-2; possible D gene TRBD1, 6 bases. The V gene lost 7 bases and the J gene lost 3 bases, with 12 bases spanning the gap. Per the germline V gene, CDR1 is SGHVS and CDR2 is FQNEAQ. This CDR3 has 13 amino acids.

The sample holds many counts of this clonotype. V and J are TRBV20-1 and TRBJ2-3, with a possible D match to TRBD2 (6 bases). The CDR3 runs to 13 residues. Trimming stripped 7 bases from V and 5 bases from J, with 16 bases between. Germline V lookup: CDR1 DFQATT, CDR2 SNEGSKA (reference sequence). This CDR3 is CSGWRGGIDTQYF. The CDR3 nucleotides read TGCAGTGGCTGGCGGGGCGGGATAGATACGCAGTATTTT.